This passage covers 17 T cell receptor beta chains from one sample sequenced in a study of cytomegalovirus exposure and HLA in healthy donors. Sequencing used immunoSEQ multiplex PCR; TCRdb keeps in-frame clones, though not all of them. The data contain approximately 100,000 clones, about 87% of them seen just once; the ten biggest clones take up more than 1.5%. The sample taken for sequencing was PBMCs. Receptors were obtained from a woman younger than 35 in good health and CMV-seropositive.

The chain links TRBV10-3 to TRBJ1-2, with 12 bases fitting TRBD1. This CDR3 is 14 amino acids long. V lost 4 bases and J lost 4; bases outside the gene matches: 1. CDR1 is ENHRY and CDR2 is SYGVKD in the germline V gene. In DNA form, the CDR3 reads TGTGCCATCAGTGGGGACAGGGGGCTCTATGGCTACACCTTC. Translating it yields CAISGDRGLYGYTF.

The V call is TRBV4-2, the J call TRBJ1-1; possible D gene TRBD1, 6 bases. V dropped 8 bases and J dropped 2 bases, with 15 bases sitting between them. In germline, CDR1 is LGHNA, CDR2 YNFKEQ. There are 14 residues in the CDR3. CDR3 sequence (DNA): TGTGCCAGCGGGGGGGGCGATCGAAACACTGAAGCTTTCTTT. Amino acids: CASGGGDRNTEAFF.

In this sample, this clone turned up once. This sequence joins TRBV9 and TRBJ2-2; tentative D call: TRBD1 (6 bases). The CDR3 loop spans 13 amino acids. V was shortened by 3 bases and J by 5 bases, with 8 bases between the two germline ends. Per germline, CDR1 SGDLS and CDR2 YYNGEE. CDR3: CASSATGTGELFF. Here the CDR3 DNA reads TGTGCCAGCAGCGCAACAGGGACCGGGGAGCTGTTTTTT.

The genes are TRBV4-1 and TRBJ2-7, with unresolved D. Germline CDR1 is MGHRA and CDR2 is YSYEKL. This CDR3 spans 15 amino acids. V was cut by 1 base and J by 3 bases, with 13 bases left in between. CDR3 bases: TGCGCCAGCAGCCAAGTCTCTAGTGTAGACTACGAGCAGTACTTC. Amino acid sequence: CASSQVSSVDYEQYF.

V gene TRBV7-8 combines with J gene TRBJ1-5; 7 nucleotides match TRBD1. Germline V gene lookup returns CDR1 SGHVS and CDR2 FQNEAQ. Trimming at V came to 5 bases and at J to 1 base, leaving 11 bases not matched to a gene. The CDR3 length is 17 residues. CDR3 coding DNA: TGTGCCAGCAGCCCGGGACAGAGGGCCTCAAGCAATCAGCCCCAGCATTTT. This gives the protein CASSPGQRASSNQPQHF.

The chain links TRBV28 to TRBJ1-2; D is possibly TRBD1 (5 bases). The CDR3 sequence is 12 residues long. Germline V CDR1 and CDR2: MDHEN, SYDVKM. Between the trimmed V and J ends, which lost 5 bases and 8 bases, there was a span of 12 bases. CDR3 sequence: CASSPGGEGYTF. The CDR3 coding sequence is TGTGCCAGCAGTCCCGGGGGAGAGGGCTACACCTTC.

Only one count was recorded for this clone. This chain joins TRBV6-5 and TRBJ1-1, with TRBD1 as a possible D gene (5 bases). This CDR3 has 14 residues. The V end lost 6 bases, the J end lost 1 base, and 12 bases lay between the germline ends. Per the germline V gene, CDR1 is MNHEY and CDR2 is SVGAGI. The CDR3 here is CASRRREGNTEAFF. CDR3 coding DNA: TGTGCCAGCAGGCGCAGGGAAGGGAACACTGAAGCTTTCTTT.

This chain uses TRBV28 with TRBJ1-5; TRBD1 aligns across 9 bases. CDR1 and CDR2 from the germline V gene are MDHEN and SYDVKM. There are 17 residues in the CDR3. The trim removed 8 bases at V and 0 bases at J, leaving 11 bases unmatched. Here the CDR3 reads CASLGGDRAYSNQPQHF. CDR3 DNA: TGTGCCAGCCTAGGGGGGGACAGGGCTTATAGCAATCAGCCCCAGCATTTT.

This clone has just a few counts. The CDR3 reads CASSLGLNSPLHF. The CDR3 DNA is TGTGCCAGCAGCTTAGGGCTCAATTCACCCCTCCACTTT. J is TRBJ1-6 and V is TRBV7-6, with D unclear. V shed 1 base and J shed 7 bases, with 5 bases lying between them. Looked up from germline, CDR1 is SGHVS and CDR2 is FNYEAQ. The CDR3 sequence is 13 residues long.

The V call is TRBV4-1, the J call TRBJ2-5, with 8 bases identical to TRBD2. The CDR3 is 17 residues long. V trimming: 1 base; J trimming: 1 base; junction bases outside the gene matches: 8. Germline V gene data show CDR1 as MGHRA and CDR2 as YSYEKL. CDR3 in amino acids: CASSQVTAGELQETQYF. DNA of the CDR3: TGCGCCAGCAGCCAAGTCACAGCGGGGGAACTCCAAGAGACCCAGTACTTC.

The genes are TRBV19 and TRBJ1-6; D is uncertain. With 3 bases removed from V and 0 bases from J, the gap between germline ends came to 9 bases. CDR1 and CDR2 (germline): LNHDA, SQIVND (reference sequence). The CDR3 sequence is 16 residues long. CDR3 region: CASSIFRSSYNSPLHF. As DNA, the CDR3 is TGTGCCAGTAGTATTTTTAGGAGCTCCTATAATTCACCCCTCCACTTT.

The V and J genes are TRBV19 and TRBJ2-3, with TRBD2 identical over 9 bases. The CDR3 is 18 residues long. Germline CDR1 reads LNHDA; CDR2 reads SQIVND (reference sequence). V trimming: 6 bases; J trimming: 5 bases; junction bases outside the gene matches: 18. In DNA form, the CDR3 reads TGTGCCAGTAGACCGCGGGGGGGCCAAGAGGAGTCGGGAGATACGCAGTATTTT. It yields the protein CASRPRGGQEESGDTQYF.

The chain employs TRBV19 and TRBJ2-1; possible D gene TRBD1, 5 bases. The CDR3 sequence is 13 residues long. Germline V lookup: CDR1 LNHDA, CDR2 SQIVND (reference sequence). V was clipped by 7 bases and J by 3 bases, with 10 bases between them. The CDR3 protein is CASNPGNYNEQFF. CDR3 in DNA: TGTGCCAGTAACCCAGGGAACTACAATGAGCAGTTCTTC. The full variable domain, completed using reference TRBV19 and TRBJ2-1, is DGGITQSPKYLFRKEGQNVTLSCEQNLNHDAMYWYRQDPGQGLRLIYYSQIVNDFQKGDIAEGYSVSREKKESFPLTVTSAQKNPTAFYLCASNPGNYNEQFFGPGTRLTVL.

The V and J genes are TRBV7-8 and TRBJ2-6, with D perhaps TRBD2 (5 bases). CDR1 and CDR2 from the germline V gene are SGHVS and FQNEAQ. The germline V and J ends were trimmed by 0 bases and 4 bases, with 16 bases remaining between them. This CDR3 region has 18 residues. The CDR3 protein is CASSLATLSGGGANVLTF. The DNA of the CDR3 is TGTGCCAGCAGCTTAGCCACCTTAAGCGGCGGAGGGGCCAACGTCCTGACTTTC.

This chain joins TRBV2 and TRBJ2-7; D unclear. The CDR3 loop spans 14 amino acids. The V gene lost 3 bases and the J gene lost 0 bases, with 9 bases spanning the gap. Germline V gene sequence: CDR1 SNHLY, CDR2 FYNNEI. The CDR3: CASSDKLVSYEQYF. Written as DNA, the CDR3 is TGTGCCAGCAGTGACAAACTTGTCTCCTACGAGCAGTACTTC.

The CDR3 nucleotides read TGTGCCAGCAGTTTATCGTACGGGATGAACACTGAAGCTTTCTTT. Amino acid sequence: CASSLSYGMNTEAFF. The J gene is TRBJ1-1, the V gene TRBV27; D is undetermined. The CDR3 is 15 residues long. CDR1 is MNHEY, CDR2 SMNVEV, per germline (reference sequence). V was cut by 0 bases and J by 0 bases, with 8 bases left in between.

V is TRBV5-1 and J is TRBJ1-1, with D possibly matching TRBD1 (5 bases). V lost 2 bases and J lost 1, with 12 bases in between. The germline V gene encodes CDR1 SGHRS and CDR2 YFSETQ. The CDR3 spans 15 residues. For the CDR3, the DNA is TGCGCCAGCAGCTTAGAAATGACAGCGAACACTGAAGCTTTCTTT. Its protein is CASSLEMTANTEAFF.